Listed below are T cell receptor beta chains from one sample, sequenced in a study of blood T cell repertoires in COVID-19. Measured with immunoSEQ multiplex PCR; TCRdb has only the in-frame clones, and not every one. The sample records some 190,000 clones, roughly 84% being singletons. Specimen: PBMCs or T cells enriched from blood (not recorded which). The receptors were sampled from a woman aged 30 to 39 who had been exposed to COVID-19. CDR3s include the opening cysteine and the closing phenylalanine or tryptophan. A D gene is named only where the DNA matches it firmly. Expanded clones are given a class, and other clones once, few, many or no size at all.

CDR3nt | CDR3aa | v_gene | d_gene | j_gene | abundance
TGTGCCAGCAGCTTGGGCGCGAACAGGTTTTCCGGGGAGCTGTTTTTT | CASSLGANRFSGELFF | TRBV5-6 | . | TRBJ2-2 | .
TGTGCCAGCAGCTATCTGAACAATGAGCAGTTCTTC | CASSYLNNEQFF | TRBV6-5 | . | TRBJ2-1 | .
TGTGCCAGTAGTATTTTCGGGACTCTAGCCAATGAGTGGCAGTTCTTC | CASSIFGTLANEWQFF | TRBV19 | . | TRBJ2-1 | .
TGTGCCAGCAGCCAAGGGAAGGGGGTTAGCAATCAGCCCCAGCATTTT | CASSQGKGVSNQPQHF | TRBV4-2 | . | TRBJ1-5 | .
TGTGCCAGCAGTTTGGGACAGGGGGCGAATGGCTACACCTTC | CASSLGQGANGYTF | TRBV27 | TRBD1 | TRBJ1-2 | .
TGTGCCAGCACCCCGACAGGGATCGAGACCCAGTACTTC | CASTPTGIETQYF | TRBV12-3/TRBV12-4 | TRBD1 | TRBJ2-5 | .
TGTGCCAGCAGCCGCCGACAGGGAACTAATGAAAAACTGTTTTTT | CASSRRQGTNEKLFF | TRBV14 | TRBD1 | TRBJ1-4 | .
TGCAGCGCGAACATTGGGGGGACCGGGGAGCTGTTTTTT | CSANIGGTGELFF | TRBV29-1 | . | TRBJ2-2 | .
TGTGCCACCAGTGACCCGGGACAGGGAGGGGGCACCGGGGAGCTGTTTTTT | CATSDPGQGGGTGELFF | TRBV24-1 | TRBD1 | TRBJ2-2 | .
TGTGCCAGCTGCGAGGTAGGTCGCTACGAGCAGTACTTC | CASCEVGRYEQYF | TRBV18 | . | TRBJ2-7 | .
TGTGCCAGCAGCTTAGGTGGGCCCTCAACAAACACCATATATTTT | CASSLGGPSTNTIYF | TRBV7-6 | . | TRBJ1-3 | .
TGTGCCAGCAGCGTAGCCGGCGGCAGGGAGGACGCCGAGCAGTACTTC | CASSVAGGREDAEQYF | TRBV9 | . | TRBJ2-7 | .
TGCGCCAGCAGCCAAGAGTCCAACTCCTACGAGCAGTACTTC | CASSQESNSYEQYF | TRBV4-3 | . | TRBJ2-7 | .
TGTGCCAGCAGAGGGACAGCAGATACGCAGTATTTT | CASRGTADTQYF | TRBV7-2 | TRBD1 | TRBJ2-3 | .
TGTGCCAGCAGCCAAGAGGCCGACAGTACCGGGGAGCTGTTTTTT | CASSQEADSTGELFF | TRBV3-1/TRBV3-2 | . | TRBJ2-2 | .
TGTGCCAGCAGGGGTACCGGGACAGGGGGCGGAAAACTGTTTTTT | CASRGTGTGGGKLFF | TRBV7-2 | TRBD1 | TRBJ1-4 | .
TGCGCCAGCAGTGACAGGGGGAGGAACTATGGCTACACCTTC | CASSDRGRNYGYTF | TRBV10-2 | TRBD1 | TRBJ1-2 | few
TGCGCCAGCAGGGGTTCGGGGAACACTGAAGCTTTCTTT | CASRGSGNTEAFF | TRBV10-1 | . | TRBJ1-1 | .
TGTGCCAGCAGCTCCCCTTGGGAGACACCCCTAGACGAGCAGTACTTC | CASSSPWETPLDEQYF | TRBV7-9 | . | TRBJ2-7 | .
TGTGCCAGCAGCTTCCAGGGGGGTACTGAAGCTTTCTTT | CASSFQGGTEAFF | TRBV7-9 | TRBD1 | TRBJ1-1 | few
TGTGCCACCAGTGATTTCGCGGCCGGGGAGCTGTTTTTT | CATSDFAAGELFF | TRBV24-1 | . | TRBJ2-2 | .
TGTGCCAGTAGTATAACACAGTACTCCTACGAGCAGTACTTC | CASSITQYSYEQYF | TRBV19 | . | TRBJ2-7 | .
TGTGCCAGCAGCTTGGTCTCACAGAACACCGGGGAGCTGTTTTTT | CASSLVSQNTGELFF | TRBV5-4 | . | TRBJ2-2 | .
TGTGCCTGGAGTCCACAAGGGGCCTATGGCTACACCTTC | CAWSPQGAYGYTF | TRBV30 | . | TRBJ1-2 | .
TGTGCCAGTAGTCCTACGACAGGGGCAGATAATTCACCCCTCCACTTT | CASSPTTGADNSPLHF | TRBV19 | TRBD1 | TRBJ1-6 | .
TGCGCCAGCAGTTGGGAGGCCGGGGAGCTGTTTTTT | CASSWEAGELFF | TRBV10-1 | . | TRBJ2-2 | .
TGTGCCAGCAGCGTTTTCAGCGGGGGACCCTCGAACACCGGGGAGCTGTTTTTT | CASSVFSGGPSNTGELFF | TRBV9 | TRBD2 | TRBJ2-2 | .
TGCGCCAGCAGCTTGGAACAGACCTATGGCTACACCTTC | CASSLEQTYGYTF | TRBV5-1 | . | TRBJ1-2 | .
TGCGCCAGCCAAGACAGCCAGAACACTGAAGCTTTCTTT | CASQDSQNTEAFF | TRBV5-1 | . | TRBJ1-1 | .
TGCGCCAGCAGCCAAGATGGGAGGGACGGTGAAGCTTTCTTT | CASSQDGRDGEAFF | TRBV4-1 | . | TRBJ1-1 | .
TGTGCCAGCAGAACACAGGGGGCGTGGGGCTACACCTTC | CASRTQGAWGYTF | TRBV12-3/TRBV12-4 | TRBD1 | TRBJ1-2 | .
TGTGCCAGCAGCCCCAGCTCCTACAATGAGCAGTTCTTC | CASSPSSYNEQFF | TRBV5-4 | . | TRBJ2-1 | .
TGTGCCAGTAGTATAGATGAACAGGAGAACACTGAAGCTTTCTTT | CASSIDEQENTEAFF | TRBV19 | . | TRBJ1-1 | .
TGCGCCAGCAGTTCATCTGGGGCGGAGACCCAGTACTTC | CASSSSGAETQYF | TRBV10-1 | . | TRBJ2-5 | .